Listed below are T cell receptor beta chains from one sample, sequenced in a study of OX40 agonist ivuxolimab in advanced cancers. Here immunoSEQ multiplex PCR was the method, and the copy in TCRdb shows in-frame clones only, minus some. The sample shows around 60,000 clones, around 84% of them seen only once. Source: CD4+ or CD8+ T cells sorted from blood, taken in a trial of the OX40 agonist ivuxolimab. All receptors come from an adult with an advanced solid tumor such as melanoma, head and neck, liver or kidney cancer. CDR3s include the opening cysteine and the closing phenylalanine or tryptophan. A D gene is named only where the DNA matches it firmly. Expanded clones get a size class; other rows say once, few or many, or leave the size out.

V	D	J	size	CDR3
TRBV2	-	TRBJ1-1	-	CASRRGLDTEAFF
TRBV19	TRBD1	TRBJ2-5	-	CASSLQGGKEETQYF
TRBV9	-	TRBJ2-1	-	CASSVEVGGAGNEQFF
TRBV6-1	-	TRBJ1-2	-	CASSEVSGQRGYTF
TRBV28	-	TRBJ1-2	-	CASSLVGGGYGYTF
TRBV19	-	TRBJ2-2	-	CASSIIMANTGELFF
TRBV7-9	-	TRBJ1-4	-	CASSPDSEKLFF
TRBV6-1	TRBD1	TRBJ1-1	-	CASSDGQGGTEAFF
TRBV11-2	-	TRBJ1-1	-	CASSLTPSGAFF
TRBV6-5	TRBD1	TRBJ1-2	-	CASSYSETGVGGYTF
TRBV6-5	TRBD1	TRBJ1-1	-	CASRTPGQLTEAFF
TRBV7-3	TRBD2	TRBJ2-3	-	CASSSGLAGSTDTQYF
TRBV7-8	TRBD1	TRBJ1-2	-	CASSSTAGQGGYGYTF
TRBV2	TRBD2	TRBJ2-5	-	CASSESMGGETQYF
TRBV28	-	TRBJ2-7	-	CASSPGTIPYEQYF
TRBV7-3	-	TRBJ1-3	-	CAGGLSGNTIYF
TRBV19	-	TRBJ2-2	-	CASSLGEGVGTGELFF
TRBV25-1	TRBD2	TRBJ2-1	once	CASSDWTSGISYNEQFF
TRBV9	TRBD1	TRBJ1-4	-	CASSVRAAGGEKLFF
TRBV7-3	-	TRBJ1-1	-	CASTGAGQRGNTEAFF
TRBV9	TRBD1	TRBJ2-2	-	CASSVAGTGQTGELFF
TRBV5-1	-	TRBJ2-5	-	CASSRGTGYGETQYF
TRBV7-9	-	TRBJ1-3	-	CASSVTRASGNTIYF
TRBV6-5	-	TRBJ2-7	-	CASSSYEGIYYEQYF
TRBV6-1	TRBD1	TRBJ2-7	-	CASSEVDRATSYEQYF
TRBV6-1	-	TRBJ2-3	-	CASSFPDTQYF
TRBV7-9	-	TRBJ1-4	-	CASSPTGSPNEKLFF
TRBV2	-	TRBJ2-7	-	CASSPGLHSGQYF
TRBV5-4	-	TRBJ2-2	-	CASSLRGGTGELFF
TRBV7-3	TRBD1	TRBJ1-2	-	CASSLTGQGYGYTF
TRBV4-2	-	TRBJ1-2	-	CASSRNGVGYGYTF
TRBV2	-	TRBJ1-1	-	CASVWGGRSGAFF
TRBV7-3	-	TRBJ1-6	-	CASSADSYSPLHF
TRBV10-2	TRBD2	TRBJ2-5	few	CATIRGTRIKETQYF
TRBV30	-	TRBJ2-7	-	CAWSVSYEQYF
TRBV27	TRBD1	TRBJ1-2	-	CASSLTGQTAYGYTF
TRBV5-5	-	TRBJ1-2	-	CASSLNRVLYTF
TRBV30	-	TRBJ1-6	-	CAWSVLAENSPLHF
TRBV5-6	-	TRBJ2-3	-	CASCSAHPRGELTDTQYF
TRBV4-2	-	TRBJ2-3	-	CASSQAPLSGEQVDTQYF
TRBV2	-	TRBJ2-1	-	CASSSGANNEQFF
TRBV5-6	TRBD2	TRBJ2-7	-	CASSRRLASIFYEQHF
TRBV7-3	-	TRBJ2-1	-	CASSLGPSSYNEQFF
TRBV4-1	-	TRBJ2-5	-	CASSQETPGVTQYF
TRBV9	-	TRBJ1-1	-	CASSVLGTGTEAFF
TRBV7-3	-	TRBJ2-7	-	CASSLRGTGINEQYF
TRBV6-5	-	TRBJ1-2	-	CASRIIQGLDYGYTF
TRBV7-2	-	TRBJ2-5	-	CASSLLRQETQYF